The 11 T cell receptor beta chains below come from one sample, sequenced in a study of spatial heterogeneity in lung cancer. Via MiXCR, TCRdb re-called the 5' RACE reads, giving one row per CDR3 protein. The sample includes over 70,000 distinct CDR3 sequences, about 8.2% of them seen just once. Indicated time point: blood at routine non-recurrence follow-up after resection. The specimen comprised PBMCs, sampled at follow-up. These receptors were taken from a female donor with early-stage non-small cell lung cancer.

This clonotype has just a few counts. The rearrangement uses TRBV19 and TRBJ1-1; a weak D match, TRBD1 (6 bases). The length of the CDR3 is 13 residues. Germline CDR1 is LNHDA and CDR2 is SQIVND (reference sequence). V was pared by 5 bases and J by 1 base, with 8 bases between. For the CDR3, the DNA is TGTGCCAGTAGTGGGGACAAGAACACTGAAGCTTTCTTT. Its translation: CASSGDKNTEAFF.

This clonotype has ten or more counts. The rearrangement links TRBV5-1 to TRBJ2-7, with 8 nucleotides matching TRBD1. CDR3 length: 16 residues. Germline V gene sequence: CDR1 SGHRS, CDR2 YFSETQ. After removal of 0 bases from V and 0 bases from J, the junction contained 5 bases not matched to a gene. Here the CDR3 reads CASSLARDRSSYEQYF. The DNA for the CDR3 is TGCGCCAGCAGCTTGGCCCGGGACAGGAGCTCCTACGAGCAGTACTTC.

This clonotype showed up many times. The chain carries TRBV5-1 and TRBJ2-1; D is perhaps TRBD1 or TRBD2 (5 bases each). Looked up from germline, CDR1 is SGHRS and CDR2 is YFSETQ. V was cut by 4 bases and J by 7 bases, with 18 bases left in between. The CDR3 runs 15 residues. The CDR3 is CASSPPRDGENEQFF. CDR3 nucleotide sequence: TGCGCCAGCAGCCCCCCCAGGGACGGGGAAAATGAGCAGTTCTTC.

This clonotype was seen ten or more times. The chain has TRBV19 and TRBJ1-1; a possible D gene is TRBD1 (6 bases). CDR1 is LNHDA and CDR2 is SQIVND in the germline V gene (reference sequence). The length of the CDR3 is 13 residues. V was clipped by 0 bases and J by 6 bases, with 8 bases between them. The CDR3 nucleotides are TGTGCCAGTAGTATAGAGGACAGCGCTGAAGCTTTCTTT. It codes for CASSIEDSAEAFF.

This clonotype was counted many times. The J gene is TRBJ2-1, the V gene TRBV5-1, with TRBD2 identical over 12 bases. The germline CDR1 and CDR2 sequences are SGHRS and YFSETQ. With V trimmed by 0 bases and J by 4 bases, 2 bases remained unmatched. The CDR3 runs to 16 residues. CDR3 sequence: CASSLGGLAGYNEQFF. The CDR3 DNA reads TGCGCCAGCAGCTTGGGTGGACTAGCGGGGTACAATGAGCAGTTCTTC.

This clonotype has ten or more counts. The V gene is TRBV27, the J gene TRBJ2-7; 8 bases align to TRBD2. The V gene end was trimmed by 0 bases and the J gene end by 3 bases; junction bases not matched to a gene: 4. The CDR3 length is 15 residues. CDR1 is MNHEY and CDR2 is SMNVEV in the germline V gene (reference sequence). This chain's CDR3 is CASSLSSAGDYEQYF. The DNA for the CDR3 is TGTGCCAGCAGTTTATCTTCAGCGGGGGACTACGAGCAGTACTTC.

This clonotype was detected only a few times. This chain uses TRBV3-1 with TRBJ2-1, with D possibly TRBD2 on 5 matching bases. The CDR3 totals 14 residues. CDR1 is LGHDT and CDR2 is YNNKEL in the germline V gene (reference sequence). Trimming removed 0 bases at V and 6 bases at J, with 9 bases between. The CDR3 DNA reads TGTGCCAGCAGCCAAGATTCGGAGGCCAATGAGCAGTTCTTC. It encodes CASSQDSEANEQFF.

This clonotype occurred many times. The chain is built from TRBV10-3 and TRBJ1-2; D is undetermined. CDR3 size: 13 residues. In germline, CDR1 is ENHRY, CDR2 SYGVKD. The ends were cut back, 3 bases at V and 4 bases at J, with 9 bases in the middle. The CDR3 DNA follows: TGTGCCATCAGTGAATTGGGGAGCTATGGCTACACCTTC. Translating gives CAISELGSYGYTF.

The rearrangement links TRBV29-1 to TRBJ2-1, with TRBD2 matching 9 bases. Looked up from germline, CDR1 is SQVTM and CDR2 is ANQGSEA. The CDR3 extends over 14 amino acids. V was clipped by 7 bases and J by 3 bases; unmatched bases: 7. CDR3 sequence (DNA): TGCAGCGCCGAAAGACTAGCGGTCTACAATGAGCAGTTCTTC. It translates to CSAERLAVYNEQFF.

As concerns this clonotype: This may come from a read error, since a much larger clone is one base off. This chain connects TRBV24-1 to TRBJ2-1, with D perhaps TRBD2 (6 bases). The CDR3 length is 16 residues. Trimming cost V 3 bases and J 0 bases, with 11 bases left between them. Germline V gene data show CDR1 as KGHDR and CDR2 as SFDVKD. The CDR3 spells CATSDPIGSSYNEQFF. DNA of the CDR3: TGTGCCACCAGTGATCCCATCGGGAGCTCCTACAATGAGCAGTTCTTC.

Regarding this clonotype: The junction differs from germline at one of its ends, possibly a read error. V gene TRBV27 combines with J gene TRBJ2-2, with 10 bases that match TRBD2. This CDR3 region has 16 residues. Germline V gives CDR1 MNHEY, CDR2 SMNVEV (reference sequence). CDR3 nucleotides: TGTGCCAGCAATTTACTAGCGGGATCGAACACCGGGGAGCTGTTTTTT. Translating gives CASNLLAGSNTGELFF.